This note documents a single T cell receptor (beta chain) sequence. The antigen is unknown. The data originate from a study of T cell responses to AZD1222 COVID-19 vaccine. Broader study findings: White British donors predominated, females outnumbered males, and clonal diversity was possibly underestimated. Vaccine-associated CD4 TCRs ranged over spike, dominating at 160-218 and 743-854. Sampled repertoires all dated from after the peak T cell response.

Pooling was applied to second doses at about 4 or about 12 weeks. Clones were read by immunoSEQ multiplex PCR, and TCRdb kept only the in-frame ones, dropping some. The repertoire has tens of thousands of clones, 80% to 90% of them found once; the top ten carry roughly 18%. The germline gives CDR1 LGHDT, CDR2 YNNKEL (reference sequence). V dropped 3 bases and J dropped 5 bases, with 14 bases sitting between them. The CDR3 spans 15 residues. The chain recombines TRBV3-1 (or the pseudogene TRBV3-2) with TRBJ1-5; possibly TRBD1 for D (5 bases). The clonotype was recovered from an adult who received the AZD1222 COVID-19 vaccine. Source: peripheral blood, taken 28 days after the second AZD1222 dose. The CDR3: CASSQNPGLYQPQHF. The CDR3 DNA follows: TGTGCCAGCAGCCAGAACCCAGGGCTATATCAGCCCCAGCATTTT.